This TCR beta chain appears in the sequencing data of a study of T cells in Graves' hyperthyroidism and ophthalmopathy. Using RNA transcripts as the source, TCR beta CDR3 regions were amplified. During a first-round RT-PCR of the TCR CDR3, the HTBI primer set was used. TCRdb reprocessed the multiplex PCR reads with MiXCR, giving one entry per CDR3 protein. The sample yields nearly 750,000 distinct CDR3 sequences, over 35% seen once. The CDR3 totals 18 residues. V gave up 3 bases and J gave up 2 bases; unmatched junction bases: 10. The chain carries TRBV12-3 or TRBV12-4 and TRBJ1-3; 10 bases align to TRBD1. The sequencing sample was made of blood. The receptor's source is a woman aged 40 to 50 with Graves' hyperthyroidism. In DNA form, the CDR3 reads TGTGCCAGCAGTTTTTCGTCGGGACAGGGGCGGCCTGGAAACACCATATATTTT. Its translation is CASSFSSGQGRPGNTIYF.